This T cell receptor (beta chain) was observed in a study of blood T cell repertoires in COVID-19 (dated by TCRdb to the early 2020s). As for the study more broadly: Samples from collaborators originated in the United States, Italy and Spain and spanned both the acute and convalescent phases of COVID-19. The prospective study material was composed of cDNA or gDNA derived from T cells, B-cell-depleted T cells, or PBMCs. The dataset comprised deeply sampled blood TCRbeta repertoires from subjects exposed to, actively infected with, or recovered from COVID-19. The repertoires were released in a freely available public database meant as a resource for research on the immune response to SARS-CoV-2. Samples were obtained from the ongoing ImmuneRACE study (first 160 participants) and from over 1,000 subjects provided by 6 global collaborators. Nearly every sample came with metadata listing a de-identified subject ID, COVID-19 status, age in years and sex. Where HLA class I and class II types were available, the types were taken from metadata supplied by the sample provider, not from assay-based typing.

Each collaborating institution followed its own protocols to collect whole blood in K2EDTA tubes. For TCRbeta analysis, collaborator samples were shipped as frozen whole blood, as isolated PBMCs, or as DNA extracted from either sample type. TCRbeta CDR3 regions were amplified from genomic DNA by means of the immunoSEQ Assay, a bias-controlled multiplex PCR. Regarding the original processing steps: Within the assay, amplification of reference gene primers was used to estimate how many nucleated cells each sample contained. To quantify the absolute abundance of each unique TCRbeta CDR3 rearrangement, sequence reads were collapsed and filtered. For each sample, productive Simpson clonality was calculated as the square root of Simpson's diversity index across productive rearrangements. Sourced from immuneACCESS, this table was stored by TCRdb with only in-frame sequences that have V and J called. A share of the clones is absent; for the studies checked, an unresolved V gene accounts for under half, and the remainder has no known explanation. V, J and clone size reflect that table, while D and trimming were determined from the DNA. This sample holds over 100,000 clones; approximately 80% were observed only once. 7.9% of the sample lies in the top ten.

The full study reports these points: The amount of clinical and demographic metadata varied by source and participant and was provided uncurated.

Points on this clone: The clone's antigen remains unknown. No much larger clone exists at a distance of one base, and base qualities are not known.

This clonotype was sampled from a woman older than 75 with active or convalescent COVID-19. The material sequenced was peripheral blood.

The CDR3 region reads CASSQSGGGQTQYF. DNA sequence: TGTGCCAGCAGCCAAAGCGGGGGGGGACAGACCCAGTACTTC. The receptor chain draws on TRBV3-1 (or the pseudogene TRBV3-2) and TRBJ2-5; 10 of the junction bases match TRBD2. Spanning cysteine to phenylalanine, the CDR3 consists of 14 amino acids. Only CDR3 DNA remains: 42 bases, in frame from the first base. Trimming removed 2 bases from V and 6 bases from J; the gene matches leave 3 bases unexplained. CDR1 and CDR2 are drawn from the germline V gene (reference sequence): LGHDT, YNNKEL.